The next 7 T cell receptor beta chains were all read from a single sample in a study of OX40 agonist ivuxolimab in advanced cancers. Only in-frame clones appear in the TCRdb table, and some are missing; sequencing was by immunoSEQ multiplex PCR. In the table there are some 64,000 clones, 83% of which are singletons. The sample was CD4+ or CD8+ T cells sorted from blood, taken in a trial of the OX40 agonist ivuxolimab. The receptors derive from an adult with an advanced solid tumor such as melanoma, head and neck, liver or kidney cancer.

The table lists this clone with a count of one. This chain joins TRBV11-2 and TRBJ1-3; no definite D call. This CDR3 contains 15 residues. The V end lost 5 bases, the J end lost 0 bases, and 11 bases lay between the germline ends. In germline, CDR1 is SGHAT, CDR2 FQNNGV. CDR3 nucleotide sequence: TGTGCCAGCAGCAGCCGCGGGAGCTCTGGAAACACCATATATTTT. This sequence encodes CASSSRGSSGNTIYF.

V and J are TRBV9 and TRBJ2-7, with 7 bases aligning to TRBD1. This CDR3 contains 16 residues. V was pared by 0 bases and J by 3 bases, with 9 bases of the junction left unmatched. Germline CDR1 and CDR2: SGDLS and YYNGEE. The CDR3 coding sequence is TGTGCCAGCAGCGTAGAGGGGGCCGGCAGAATCTACGAGCAGTACTTC. As protein: CASSVEGAGRIYEQYF.

The chain carries TRBV4-2 and TRBJ2-1; D unclear. Germline assignment: CDR1 LGHNA and CDR2 YNFKEQ. Trimming pared 2 bases from V and 0 bases from J, leaving 17 bases between. The CDR3 runs 18 residues. CDR3 amino acids: CASSQTASTPRSYNEQFF. The CDR3 coding sequence is TGTGCCAGCAGCCAAACTGCCTCGACCCCTCGCTCCTACAATGAGCAGTTCTTC.

The chain is built from TRBV7-9 and TRBJ2-6; 8 nucleotides match TRBD1. V was clipped by 4 bases and J by 0 bases; unmatched bases: 2. CDR1 and CDR2 (germline): SEHNR, FQNEAQ (reference sequence). CDR3 length: 16 amino acids. The chain's CDR3 is CASSWTGSSGANVLTF. CDR3 coding DNA: TGTGCCAGCAGCTGGACAGGGAGCTCTGGGGCCAACGTCCTGACTTTC.

This chain joins TRBV7-6 and TRBJ2-2; no firm D call. CDR3 length: 14 amino acids. Per germline, CDR1 SGHVS and CDR2 FNYEAQ. V lost 0 bases and J lost 3, with 5 bases in between. The CDR3 sequence: CASSLAGHTGELFF. In DNA form, the CDR3 reads TGTGCCAGCAGCTTAGCAGGGCACACCGGGGAGCTGTTTTTT.

This clone was seen more than once but under ten times. The V call is TRBV7-2, the J call TRBJ2-3, with D perhaps matching TRBD2 (6 bases). Trimming stripped 1 base from V and 2 bases from J, with 22 bases between. The length of the CDR3 is 19 residues. CDR1 and CDR2 (germline): SGHTA, FQGNSA. In DNA form, the CDR3 reads TGTGCCAGCAGCTTAGTGTCGTTTAGCGGAGTACCGGACACAGATACGCAGTATTTT. This gives the protein CASSLVSFSGVPDTDTQYF.

The gene calls are TRBV5-1 and TRBJ2-5; D is uncertain. Germline lookup yields CDR1 SGHRS and CDR2 YFSETQ. The germline V and J ends were trimmed by 4 bases and 0 bases, with 13 bases remaining between them. This CDR3 has 15 residues. The CDR3 DNA sequence: TGCGCCAGCAGCCCGCGGACCGTCTACCAAGAGACCCAGTACTTC. Amino acid sequence: CASSPRTVYQETQYF.